These 2 T cell receptor beta chains were sequenced from one sample in a study of blood T cell repertoires in COVID-19. The repertoire was sequenced with immunoSEQ multiplex PCR; TCRdb's copy has only in-frame clones and lacks some. The sample includes approximately 80,000 clones, 70% to 90% of them seen just once. Sequencing input: peripheral blood. The receptors derive from a woman older than 75 with COVID-19, enrolled during active disease.

The chain recombines TRBV12-5 with TRBJ1-5; possibly TRBD1 for D (5 bases). CDR1 LGHNT and CDR2 FRNRAP come from the germline V gene. The CDR3 has 14 amino acids. V was cut by 7 bases and J by 3 bases, with 13 bases left in between. DNA of the CDR3: TGTGCTAGTGCCCGGACGGGGGTCAATCAGCCCCAGCATTTT. Translating gives CASARTGVNQPQHF.

V usage is TRBV4-2 and J usage is TRBJ2-2; 11 nucleotides line up with TRBD2. CDR3 length: 17 residues. Germline values: CDR1 LGHNA, CDR2 YNFKEQ. V dropped 4 bases and J dropped 4; count of bases not matched to a gene: 8. The CDR3 DNA reads TGTGCCAGCAGCCCTAGCGGGGGGCTACTGATCACCGGGGAGCTGTTTTTT. It specifies CASSPSGGLLITGELFF.